The 21 T cell receptor beta chains given below trace back to one sample, sequenced in a study of Tregs in tolerant kidney transplant recipients. These receptors have no known antigen. Clones were read by immunoSEQ multiplex PCR, and TCRdb kept only the in-frame ones, dropping some. The profile shows around 21,000 clones, 55% to 75% of them singletons. Sequencing used Tregs from blood cultured with allogeneic cells. These receptors came from a human donor in good health.

V gene TRBV19 combines with J gene TRBJ1-1; TRBD1 matches at 7 bases. Germline trimming cut 1 base from V and 1 base from J; bases unmatched to any gene: 12. CDR1 and CDR2 (germline): LNHDA, SQIVND (reference sequence). This CDR3 is built from 18 residues. The CDR3 here is CASSIGVRGRAANTEAFF. The CDR3 DNA sequence: TGTGCCAGTAGTATAGGTGTAAGGGGGCGGGCGGCGAACACTGAAGCTTTCTTT.

The genes are TRBV29-1 and TRBJ1-1; 7 bases match TRBD1. This CDR3 spans 13 amino acids. Unmatched junction bases numbered 7, after V lost 5 bases and J lost 4 bases. The germline CDR1 and CDR2 sequences are SQVTM and ANQGSEA. CDR3 protein: CSVRAGGVTEAFF. The CDR3 DNA reads TGCAGCGTTAGGGCAGGGGGTGTCACTGAAGCTTTCTTT.

The chain is built from TRBV5-1 and TRBJ2-2; possibly TRBD1 or TRBD2 for D (6 bases each). Germline loops: CDR1 SGHRS, CDR2 YFSETQ. This CDR3 contains 15 residues. The germline V and J ends were trimmed by 2 bases and 3 bases, with 11 bases remaining between them. For the CDR3, the DNA is TGCGCCAGCAGCTTAGGGGGGACGGACACCGGGGAGCTGTTTTTT. Amino acid sequence: CASSLGGTDTGELFF.

This chain joins TRBV6-1 and TRBJ2-7, with a tentative D call TRBD1 (6 bases). Germline V CDR1 and CDR2: MNHNS, SASEGT. CDR3 size: 13 residues. V shed 6 bases and J shed 5 bases, with 14 bases lying between them. CDR3 sequence (DNA): TGTGCCAGCAGCCCCAACCAGGGGCACGAGCAGTACTTC. It is translated as CASSPNQGHEQYF.

This clone occurred once. The CDR3 loop reads CASSFSPGAMQYF. The CDR3 nucleotides are TGTGCCAGCAGCTTCTCACCGGGGGCCATGCAGTACTTC. The J gene is TRBJ2-7, the V gene TRBV7-8; either TRBD1 or TRBD2 may supply D (6 bases each). Germline assignment: CDR1 SGHVS and CDR2 FQNEAQ. The ends were cut back, 3 bases at V and 9 bases at J, with 15 bases in the middle. This CDR3 has 13 amino acids.

The V gene is TRBV6-6, the J gene TRBJ1-3; TRBD1 matches at 8 bases. The CDR3 consists of 15 residues. Losses at the gene ends were 4 bases for V and 2 bases for J; bases not matched to a gene: 4. The germline gives CDR1 MNHNY, CDR2 SVGAGI (reference sequence). This CDR3 reads CASSSRQGTGNTIYF. CDR3 in DNA: TGTGCCAGCAGTTCCCGACAGGGGACTGGAAACACCATATATTTT.

The rearrangement links TRBV27 to TRBJ2-3; 16 nucleotides align to TRBD2. V trimming: 3 bases; J trimming: 12 bases; junction bases outside the gene matches: 9. Germline values: CDR1 MNHEY, CDR2 SMNVEV (reference sequence). This CDR3 spans 16 amino acids. CDR3 in amino acids: CASSFSGTSGRVSQYF. DNA for the CDR3: TGTGCCAGCAGTTTCTCAGGGACTAGCGGGAGGGTTTCTCAGTATTTT.

The chain uses TRBV6-5 and TRBJ1-2, with D perhaps matching TRBD1 (5 bases). The CDR3 runs to 14 residues. V dropped 2 bases and J dropped 4 bases, with 11 bases sitting between them. CDR1 and CDR2 (germline): MNHEY, SVGAGI. This chain's CDR3 is CASSYGGGAYGYTF. The CDR3 coding sequence is TGTGCCAGCAGTTACGGGGGGGGTGCCTATGGCTACACCTTC.

V usage is TRBV7-2 and J usage is TRBJ1-2, with D possibly being TRBD1 (5 bases). The germline CDR1 and CDR2 sequences are SGHTA and FQGNSA. Between the trimmed V and J ends, which lost 8 bases and 8 bases, there was a span of 18 bases. This CDR3 is built from 13 residues. DNA of the CDR3: TGTGCCAGCTCGACCGGGGCAGGAGGGGGCTACACCTTC. Protein: CASSTGAGGGYTF.

This chain joins TRBV6-5 and TRBJ1-4; TRBD1 might be the D (6 bases). Germline V lookup: CDR1 MNHEY, CDR2 SVGAGI. V lost 5 bases, J lost 2 bases, and 12 bases lay in between. The CDR3 spans 15 residues. This CDR3 reads CASSTQGSTNEKLFF. In nucleotides, the CDR3 is TGTGCCAGCAGTACCCAGGGGTCGACTAATGAAAAACTGTTTTTT.

The genes are TRBV20-1 and TRBJ1-1; TRBD1 is a possible D gene (5 bases). Germline CDR1 reads DFQATT; CDR2 reads SNEGSKA (reference sequence). This CDR3 contains 10 residues. Deletions cut 6 bases from V and 10 bases from J, with 12 bases between. CDR3 DNA sequence: TGCAGTGCGGTGGGGGGGGGAGCTTTCTTT. This codes for CSAVGGGAFF.

In its sample, this clone was seen once. The rearrangement joins TRBV27 to TRBJ2-1; D ambiguous. V was cut by 7 bases and J by 4 bases, with 17 bases left in between. The length of the CDR3 is 15 residues. The germline gives CDR1 MNHEY, CDR2 SMNVEV (reference sequence). The CDR3 sequence: CASTLQGLPYNEQFF. The CDR3 DNA reads TGTGCCAGCACCCTTCAAGGGCTACCTTACAATGAGCAGTTCTTC.

The chain is built from TRBV7-2 and TRBJ2-3; 9 bases match TRBD2. The CDR3 is 16 residues long. Trimming removed 5 bases from V and 2 bases from J; junction bases left unmatched: 8. CDR1 and CDR2 from the germline V gene are SGHTA and FQGNSA. This chain's CDR3 is CASSTSSGRYTDTQYF. CDR3 DNA sequence: TGTGCCAGCAGCACCAGTAGCGGGAGATACACAGATACGCAGTATTTT.

The chain links TRBV6-1 to TRBJ2-7; 8 nucleotides align to TRBD2. The CDR3 totals 15 residues. The germline V gene encodes CDR1 MNHNS and CDR2 SASEGT. Trimming at V came to 6 bases and at J to 3 bases, leaving 10 bases not matched to a gene. Here the CDR3 reads CASRPPGGIIYEQYF. CDR3 nucleotides: TGTGCCAGCAGACCGCCGGGGGGGATCATCTACGAGCAGTACTTC.

The CDR3 protein is CASTELAVRNNEQFF. The CDR3 DNA sequence: TGCGCCAGCACCGAACTAGCGGTTAGGAATAATGAGCAGTTCTTC. This sequence joins TRBV5-1 and TRBJ2-1; 8 bases map to TRBD2. The CDR3 is made up of 15 amino acids. V was clipped by 6 bases and J by 7 bases; unmatched bases: 12. The germline V gene encodes CDR1 SGHRS and CDR2 YFSETQ.

The genes are TRBV6-6 and TRBJ2-7; either TRBD1 or TRBD2 may fit D (5 bases each). V lost 10 bases and J lost 3, with 16 bases in between. The CDR3 runs to 13 residues. Germline V gives CDR1 MNHNY, CDR2 SVGAGI (reference sequence). The CDR3 loop is CAIKSGGNYEQYF. In DNA, the CDR3 is TGTGCCATCAAAAGTGGGGGAAACTACGAGCAGTACTTC.

This clone was picked up a small number of times. This chain joins TRBV7-2 and TRBJ2-7; TRBD2 aligns across 13 bases. V trimming: 3 bases; J trimming: 1 base; junction bases outside the gene matches: 6. The CDR3 has 17 residues. Germline V CDR1 and CDR2: SGHTA, FQGNSA. The DNA for the CDR3 is TGTGCCAGCAGCTTTGCCCGGACTAGCGGGAGTTCCTACGAGCAGTACTTC. Translating gives CASSFARTSGSSYEQYF.

Details on this clone: The sample carries other DNA sequences with the same CDR3. The V call is TRBV19, the J call TRBJ2-1; 11 nucleotides match TRBD2. The ends lost 1 base at V and 6 bases at J; junction bases unmatched: 2. Looked up from germline, CDR1 is LNHDA and CDR2 is SQIVND (reference sequence). CDR3 size: 15 residues. In DNA form, the CDR3 reads TGTGCCAGTAGTATAGTTAGCGGGAGGGGCAATGAGCAGTTCTTC. Translating it yields CASSIVSGRGNEQFF.

This chain uses TRBV29-1 with TRBJ1-2, with 7 bases that match TRBD1. V was pared by 3 bases and J by 4 bases, with 5 bases of the junction left unmatched. The CDR3 runs 13 residues. Germline CDR1 reads SQVTM; CDR2 reads ANQGSEA. The CDR3 nucleotides are TGCAGCGTTGATGGACAGGCCGGCTATGGCTACACCTTC. It translates to CSVDGQAGYGYTF.

The chain carries TRBV4-1 and TRBJ1-1; TRBD1 matches at 11 bases. The V segment lost 7 bases and the J segment 8 bases; nucleotides outside the gene matches: 15. This CDR3 comprises 16 residues. The germline gives CDR1 MGHRA, CDR2 YSYEKL. DNA for the CDR3: TGCGCCAGCACCCGGGGGGACAGGGGGATCAGACGAGAAGCTTTCTTT. Amino acids: CASTRGDRGIRREAFF.

The V call is TRBV5-1, the J call TRBJ1-2, with TRBD1 identical over 9 bases. Trimming took 1 base from V and 4 from J; bases not matched to a gene: 5. CDR1 SGHRS and CDR2 YFSETQ come from the germline V gene. The CDR3 has 15 amino acids. CDR3 sequence reads: CASSLPGTGIYGYTF. Written as DNA, the CDR3 is TGCGCCAGCAGCTTGCCCGGGACAGGGATCTATGGCTACACCTTC.